This T cell receptor beta chain comes out of a study of T cells in Graves' hyperthyroidism and ophthalmopathy. Study context: Peripheral blood was taken when the disease was first diagnosed, before any treatment began. The study's findings and limits: Blood also contained most expanded thyroid clonotypes above 0.001.

This clonotype occurred a few times. As yet, its antigen is unknown. TCR beta CDR3 regions were amplified from RNA transcripts. During a first-round RT-PCR of the TCR CDR3, the HTBI primer set was used. TCRdb analysed the multiplex PCR reads with MiXCR anew, one entry per CDR3 protein. The repertoire holds 340,000 or so distinct CDR3 sequences, with roughly 21% as singletons. Exclusion of a patient resulted from uncontrolled infection, other autoimmune disease, pregnancy or lactation. PBMCs were derived from roughly 9.6 ml fresh peripheral blood. The receptor comes from a woman aged 50 to 60 with Graves' hyperthyroidism. Material for sequencing was blood.

CDR3 sequence reads: CASSLRASGQETQYF. The DNA of the CDR3 is TGTGCCAGCAGCTTAAGGGCTAGCGGCCAAGAGACCCAGTACTTC. The rearrangement uses TRBV7-6 and TRBJ2-5, with 7 positions matching TRBD2. Trimming at V came to 2 bases and at J to 1 base, leaving 4 bases not matched to a gene. CDR3 length: 15 amino acids. The germline gives CDR1 SGHVS, CDR2 FNYEAQ.